Sequencing of this T cell receptor (beta chain) was carried out in a study of regulatory T cells in long-lasting Graves disease. The TCR beta library used iRepertoire HTBI primers with Arm-PCR amplification of CDR3. TCRdb processed the multiplex PCR reads anew with MiXCR; each CDR3 protein has one entry. The table lists approximately 270,000 distinct CDR3 sequences, 18% of them singletons. This clonotype was counted a few times. The CDR3 runs to 12 residues. Trimming pared 3 bases from V and 5 bases from J, leaving 7 bases between. CDR1 and CDR2 from the germline V gene are LNHDA and SQIVND (reference sequence). Indicated time point: newly diagnosed GD, antithyroid drugs for less than 3 months. RNA isolated from PBMCs was used to make the TCR library. These data are also associated with another study on T cells in Graves' hyperthyroidism and ophthalmopathy. From that paper: Diagnosing involved the use of clinical symptoms, serum thyroxine and TRAb, thyroid ultrasound and orbital computed tomography.

The source is a woman aged 25-40 years with Graves disease. V is TRBV19 and J is TRBJ2-5, with D hard to call. The sample in question was peripheral blood mononuclear cells (PBMCs), obtained at new diagnosis, from a patient treated with antithyroid drugs. The chain's CDR3 is CASSITGETQYF. In DNA, the CDR3 is TGTGCCAGTAGTATCACTGGGGAGACCCAGTACTTC. The full variable domain, completed using reference TRBV19 and TRBJ2-5, is DGGITQSPKYLFRKEGQNVTLSCEQNLNHDAMYWYRQDPGQGLRLIYYSQIVNDFQKGDIAEGYSVSREKKESFPLTVTSAQKNPTAFYLCASSITGETQYFGPGTRLLVL.